Listed here are 30 T cell receptor beta chains from one sample, sequenced in a study of blood T cell repertoires in COVID-19 (TCRdb year 2020). The receptor library was made with the immunoSEQ multiplex PCR assay. TCRdb took this table from immuneACCESS and kept in-frame rearrangements with V and J called. Such tables lack part of the clones; where checked against another copy, unresolved V genes explain under half of the gap, and the rest is unexplained. The sample table shows about 110,000 clones, and 80% to 90% are seen once. The ten biggest clones cover 2.1% of the sample. Sequenced material: peripheral blood. Receptors were obtained from a human donor in a cohort sampled during active COVID-19.

The V call is TRBV6-6, the J call TRBJ1-6; D unresolved. The CDR3 covers 14 residues. V lost 0 bases, J lost 7 bases, and 7 bases lay in between. Germline values: CDR1 MNHNY, CDR2 SVGAGI (reference sequence). The CDR3 spells CASSYSERNSPLHF. The CDR3 DNA reads TGTGCCAGCAGTTACTCGGAGAGAAATTCACCCCTCCACTTT.

The chain joins TRBV5-8 to TRBJ1-1, with D possibly TRBD1 on 6 matching bases. CDR1 and CDR2 from the germline V gene are SGHTS and YDEGEE. This CDR3 spans 19 amino acids. V was shortened by 3 bases and J by 6 bases, with 30 bases between the two germline ends. DNA for the CDR3: TGTGCCAGCAGCTCGCCCAAAGGGGGTCTACAAAGGGGTATGGCTGAAGCTTTCTTT. This translates into CASSSPKGGLQRGMAEAFF.

The V gene is TRBV7-9, the J gene TRBJ2-7, with D perhaps TRBD2 (6 bases). Germline V gives CDR1 SEHNR, CDR2 FQNEAQ (reference sequence). The CDR3 totals 14 residues. Trimming removed 5 bases at V and 4 bases at J, with 15 bases between. CDR3 in amino acids: CASSHVGGPYEQYF. CDR3 DNA sequence: TGTGCCAGCAGCCACGTGGGAGGCCCTTACGAGCAGTACTTC. Full variable domain (missing parts from reference TRBV7-9 and TRBJ2-7): DTGVSQNPRHKITKRGQNVTFRCDPISEHNRLYWYRQTLGQGPEFLTYFQNEAQLEKSRLLSDRFSAERPKGSFSTLEIQRTEQGDSAMYLCASSHVGGPYEQYFGPGTRLTVT.

Details on this clone: The DNA is left out, because the CDR3 cannot be placed on it with certainty; the CDR3 is given as TCRdb lists it. The chain is built from TRBV21-1 and TRBJ1-2. TRBV21-1 corresponds to a pseudogene. The CDR3 contains 15 residues when both ends are counted. Here the CDR3 reads CASSFGPGGGYGYTF.

The rearrangement joins TRBV29-1 to TRBJ2-1; 10 positions match TRBD2. CDR3 length equals 12 residues. With V trimmed by 5 bases and J by 8 bases, 3 bases remained unmatched. Germline assignment: CDR1 SQVTM and CDR2 ANQGSEA. CDR3 protein: CSVTSGTDEQFF. The CDR3 DNA is TGCAGCGTTACTAGCGGGACCGATGAGCAGTTCTTC.

The chain couples TRBV9 to TRBJ2-3, with TRBD2 identical over 7 bases. CDR3 length: 14 amino acids. The V and J ends lost 0 bases and 4 bases, in that order; junction bases with no gene match: 2. Germline CDR1 is SGDLS and CDR2 is YYNGEE. The CDR3, as DNA: TGTGCCAGCAGCGTAGCTGCGGGGGCAGATACGCAGTATTTT. It yields the protein CASSVAAGADTQYF.

The CDR3 spells CASSLKPERGGTDTQYF. The CDR3 bases are TGTGCCAGCAGCTTAAAGCCGGAGCGGGGGGGCACAGATACGCAGTATTTT. V gene TRBV7-9 combines with J gene TRBJ2-3; 9 positions match TRBD2. CDR1 is SEHNR, CDR2 FQNEAQ, per germline (reference sequence). The junction had 7 bases not matched to a gene; V was cut back by 2 bases and J by 1 base. The CDR3 has 17 amino acids. The full variable domain, its missing parts supplied by reference TRBV7-9 and TRBJ2-3, is DTGVSQNPRHKITKRGQNVTFRCDPISEHNRLYWYRQTLGQGPEFLTYFQNEAQLEKSRLLSDRFSAERPKGSFSTLEIQRTEQGDSAMYLCASSLKPERGGTDTQYFGPGTRLTVL.

The chain uses TRBV6-5 and TRBJ2-3; TRBD2 might be the D (6 bases). Between the trimmed V and J ends, which lost 2 bases and 2 bases, there was a span of 8 bases. CDR1 is MNHEY and CDR2 is SVGAGI in the germline V gene. CDR3 length: 14 amino acids. CDR3 protein: CASSYAGNTDTQYF. The CDR3 DNA follows: TGTGCCAGCAGTTACGCGGGAAACACAGATACGCAGTATTTT.

The chain combines TRBV2 with TRBJ2-5; 8 nucleotides match TRBD1. The CDR3 extends over 13 amino acids. The V and J ends lost 5 bases and 4 bases, in that order; junction bases with no gene match: 3. The germline V gene has CDR1 SNHLY and CDR2 FYNNEI. The CDR3 region has the DNA TGTGCCAGCAGTCAGGGACAGGTAGAGACCCAGTACTTC. Translating it yields CASSQGQVETQYF.

The V gene is TRBV5-1, the J gene TRBJ2-5, with TRBD1 matching 11 bases. The germline V gene has CDR1 SGHRS and CDR2 YFSETQ. This CDR3 region has 14 residues. The trim removed 4 bases at V and 4 bases at J, leaving 3 bases unmatched. The CDR3 bases are TGCGCCAGCAGCAGAGGGACAGGGGGAGAGACCCAGTACTTC. Translation: CASSRGTGGETQYF.

The chain couples TRBV2 to TRBJ2-7; D gene unclear. Trimming took 6 bases from V and 5 from J, leaving 8 bases between them. Germline CDR1 is SNHLY and CDR2 is FYNNEI. The CDR3 totals 11 residues. CDR3 region: CASRPQDEQYF. In nucleotides, the CDR3 is TGTGCCAGCAGACCCCAGGACGAGCAGTACTTC.

The chain uses TRBV6-2 or TRBV6-3 and TRBJ2-3; no clear D gene. Germline V gives CDR1 MNHEY, CDR2 SVGEGT. Trimming removed 4 bases at V and 0 bases at J, with 11 bases between. The CDR3 sequence is 15 residues long. The CDR3 region has the DNA TGTGCCAGCAGTTTTCAAGAGACTAGCACAGATACGCAGTATTTT. Its protein product is CASSFQETSTDTQYF.

The chain has TRBV6-5 and TRBJ1-6, with D tentatively TRBD1 (5 bases). V was trimmed by 1 base and J by 9 bases, leaving 7 bases between them. The CDR3 has 13 residues. Germline V lookup: CDR1 MNHEY, CDR2 SVGAGI. CDR3 loop: CASSYLRGSPLHF. CDR3 bases: TGTGCCAGCAGTTACTTAAGGGGTTCACCCCTCCACTTT.

The sample holds one count of this clone. The same CDR3 can be traced to other DNA sequences in this sample. This chain uses TRBV27 with TRBJ2-2; 7 bases align to TRBD1. Trimming cost V 5 bases and J 1 base; bases outside gene matches: 4. CDR3 length equals 15 residues. Germline CDR1 and CDR2: MNHEY and SMNVEV (reference sequence). The CDR3 DNA is TGTGCCAGCAGTCTCGGGACAGTGAACACCGGGGAGCTGTTTTTT. It translates to CASSLGTVNTGELFF.

The V gene is TRBV28, the J gene TRBJ2-7; D possibly corresponds to TRBD1 (6 bases). Germline V gene data show CDR1 as MDHEN and CDR2 as SYDVKM. The CDR3 has 15 residues. V lost 4 bases, J lost 2 bases, and 15 bases lay in between. The CDR3 spells CASSSGATGTYEQYF. DNA of the CDR3: TGTGCCAGCAGTTCGGGTGCGACAGGAACCTACGAGCAGTACTTC.

The J gene is TRBJ1-2, the V gene TRBV28; D gene ambiguous. The CDR3 covers 12 residues. Trimming left V 6 bases short and J 2 bases short, with 7 bases between. CDR1 and CDR2 from the germline V gene are MDHEN and SYDVKM. The CDR3 DNA reads TGTGCCAGCAGGTACACGAACTATGGCTACACCTTC. Translating it yields CASRYTNYGYTF.

This clone was counted only a few times. The V call is TRBV10-3, the J call TRBJ2-5; D is unresolved. V was trimmed by 6 bases and J by 5 bases, leaving 7 bases between them. The CDR3 length is 11 residues. CDR1 is ENHRY, CDR2 SYGVKD, per germline. Written as DNA, the CDR3 is TGTGCCATCAGGCAGGTGGAGACCCAGTACTTC. Its translation: CAIRQVETQYF.

The genes are TRBV6-6 and TRBJ1-1; 7 bases match TRBD1. J lost 4 bases, V lost 2 bases, and 1 base had no gene match. The CDR3 length is 13 residues. Germline loops: CDR1 MNHNY, CDR2 SVGAGI (reference sequence). The CDR3 loop reads CASSYRDSTEAFF. CDR3 nucleotide sequence: TGTGCCAGCAGTTACCGGGACAGCACTGAAGCTTTCTTT.

J is TRBJ2-1 and V is TRBV5-1, with a possible D match to TRBD2 (7 bases). The CDR3 extends over 16 amino acids. V was pared by 8 bases and J by 4 bases, with 22 bases between. Germline values: CDR1 SGHRS, CDR2 YFSETQ. CDR3 residues: CASTLVSGGPYNEQFF. The CDR3 region has the DNA TGCGCCAGTACGCTGGTTTCCGGGGGGCCTTACAATGAGCAGTTCTTC.

V usage is TRBV30 and J usage is TRBJ1-6; TRBD1 matches at 8 bases. This CDR3 contains 16 residues. Germline V gene data show CDR1 as GTSNPN and CDR2 as SVGIG (reference sequence). The ends lost 3 bases at V and 4 bases at J; junction bases unmatched: 8. The CDR3 reads CAWRLSDREYNSPLHF. Written as DNA, the CDR3 is TGTGCCTGGAGACTCTCGGACAGGGAATATAATTCACCCCTCCACTTT.

DNA for the CDR3: TGTGCCAGTAGTATAAGCGCGGGGGGTGGGCCAGATACGCAGTATTTT. Protein product: CASSISAGGGPDTQYF. The chain is built from TRBV19 and TRBJ2-3; 8 nucleotides agree with TRBD2. CDR1 LNHDA and CDR2 SQIVND come from the germline V gene (reference sequence). The CDR3 is made up of 16 amino acids. V was pared by 2 bases and J by 4 bases, with 8 bases of the junction left unmatched.

The rearrangement links TRBV15 to TRBJ1-2; 10 nucleotides agree with TRBD1. Trimming took 1 base from V and 1 from J; bases not matched to a gene: 0. Germline loops: CDR1 LNHNV, CDR2 YYDKDF (reference sequence). This CDR3 is built from 15 residues. CDR3 sequence reads: CATSRGDRGNYGYTF. Written as DNA, the CDR3 is TGTGCCACCAGCAGAGGGGACAGGGGTAACTATGGCTACACCTTC.

The chain employs TRBV18 and TRBJ1-1; no clear D gene. The germline V gene has CDR1 KGHSH and CDR2 LQKENI. The CDR3 loop spans 13 amino acids. V was shortened by 0 bases and J by 10 bases, with 12 bases between the two germline ends. This chain's CDR3 is CASSPPLLSGAFF. CDR3 bases: TGTGCCAGCTCACCACCCCTCTTGTCGGGAGCTTTCTTT.

The V and J genes are TRBV5-1 and TRBJ2-5, with 8 positions matching TRBD2. Germline CDR1 SGHRS, CDR2 YFSETQ. The trim removed 4 bases at V and 4 bases at J, leaving 3 bases unmatched. The CDR3 has 13 amino acids. The CDR3 bases are TGCGCCAGCAGCGTGCTAGCGGGAGAGACCCAGTACTTC. Its translation is CASSVLAGETQYF.

The chain carries TRBV10-3 and TRBJ1-1; TRBD1 matches 8 bases. V was pared by 6 bases and J by 0 bases, with 6 bases of the junction left unmatched. CDR3 length equals 15 residues. The germline V gene encodes CDR1 ENHRY and CDR2 SYGVKD. The CDR3 protein is CAIRAGQEMNTEAFF. Here the CDR3 DNA reads TGTGCCATCAGGGCGGGACAGGAGATGAACACTGAAGCTTTCTTT.

CDR3 region: CASSPGGAKNIQYF. For the CDR3, the DNA is TGTGCCAGCTCACCAGGGGGGGCCAAAAACATTCAGTACTTC. The rearrangement uses TRBV18 and TRBJ2-4, with D possibly matching TRBD2 (6 bases). This CDR3 region has 14 residues. Trimming stripped 2 bases from V and 1 base from J, with 6 bases between. Germline V gene data show CDR1 as KGHSH and CDR2 as LQKENI.

The rearrangement uses TRBV19 and TRBJ1-1, with TRBD1 matching over 10 bases. CDR1 LNHDA and CDR2 SQIVND come from the germline V gene (reference sequence). The CDR3 has 15 residues. The J segment lost 4 bases and the V segment lost 3 bases, leaving 5 bases of the junction unmatched. CDR3 amino acids: CASSMGTGVSTEAFF. The CDR3 DNA sequence: TGTGCCAGTAGTATGGGGACAGGGGTGTCCACTGAAGCTTTCTTT. Drawing the rest from reference TRBV19 and TRBJ1-1, the complete variable domain is DGGITQSPKYLFRKEGQNVTLSCEQNLNHDAMYWYRQDPGQGLRLIYYSQIVNDFQKGDIAEGYSVSREKKESFPLTVTSAQKNPTAFYLCASSMGTGVSTEAFFGQGTRLTVV.

The gene calls are TRBV3-1 (or the pseudogene TRBV3-2) and TRBJ1-6; D is unresolved. Germline-derived CDR1 and CDR2 are LGHDT and YNNKEL (reference sequence). With 0 bases removed from V and 8 bases from J, the gap between germline ends came to 14 bases. The CDR3 runs to 16 residues. The CDR3 loop reads CASSQDYRFNDSPLHF. For the CDR3, the DNA is TGTGCCAGCAGCCAAGATTACCGGTTCAATGATTCACCCCTCCACTTT.

The chain recombines TRBV10-3 with TRBJ2-6; 9 positions match TRBD1. From germline, CDR1 is ENHRY and CDR2 SYGVKD. There are 17 residues in the CDR3. After removal of 2 bases from V and 0 bases from J, the junction contained 2 bases not matched to a gene. The CDR3: CAISEGDRASGANVLTF. CDR3 in DNA: TGTGCCATCAGTGAGGGGGACAGGGCCTCTGGGGCCAACGTCCTGACTTTC.

The chain recombines TRBV6-5 with TRBJ1-2, with D hard to call. The V end lost 2 bases, the J end lost 8 bases, and 15 bases lay between the germline ends. CDR1 is MNHEY and CDR2 is SVGAGI in the germline V gene. The CDR3 has 14 amino acids. CDR3 in DNA: TGTGCCAGCAGTTACAGTCGGGGTGGGATCGGCTACACCTTC. Translation: CASSYSRGGIGYTF.